This T cell receptor (beta chain) derives from a study of siplizumab effects on memory and regulatory T cells. Findings and limits, study-wide: Major contributors to the alloresponse seemed to be naive T cells, which also appeared more diverse than memory cells. There were only a minor fraction of alloreactive clones that mapped to unstimulated subsets. Where siplizumab was present, mappable alloreactive CD4+ clones averaged 68.8% Treg-derived, compared with roughly 30% in controls.

TCRdb keeps only in-frame clones here, not all; method: immunoSEQ multiplex PCR. The sample lists approximately 120,000 clones; over 85% were seen once. The V gene's germline CDR1 is SGDLS and CDR2 YYNGEE. V was clipped by 4 bases and J by 0 bases, with 10 bases between them. The CDR3 is 14 amino acids. A word on this clone: The antigen is not known.

Material for sequencing was non-Treg CD4+ T cells sorted from blood. This sequence joins TRBV9 and TRBJ1-1; D might be TRBD1 (5 bases). The receptor's source is a human donor in good health. CDR3 protein: CASSSTGVNTEAFF. CDR3 sequence (DNA): TGTGCCAGCAGCTCCACGGGGGTGAACACTGAAGCTTTCTTT.